Shown below are 29 T cell receptor beta chains from a single sample sequenced in a study of TIL therapy for anti-PD-1-resistant metastatic lung cancer. Time point defined: pre-treatment sample, taken before nivolumab and TIL therapy. Sequencing used immunoSEQ v3. Sequenced by immunoSEQ multiplex PCR; TCRdb stores in-frame clones only, minus some. The data show 50,000 to 60,000 clones, approximately 80% seen once. Specimen: blood, collected at baseline. The receptors here all came from a person between 25 and 80 years old with non-small cell lung cancer.

This clone has just a few counts. The chain combines TRBV29-1 with TRBJ1-6; 7 nucleotides agree with TRBD1. The CDR3 totals 12 residues. The ends lost 6 bases at V and 8 bases at J; junction bases unmatched: 4. CDR1 and CDR2 from the germline V gene are SQVTM and ANQGSEA. CDR3: CSVGDSDSPLHF. CDR3 sequence (DNA): TGCAGCGTGGGGGACAGCGATTCACCCCTCCACTTT. Drawing the rest from reference TRBV29-1 and TRBJ1-6, the complete variable domain is SAVISQKPSRDICQRGTSLTIQCQVDSQVTMMFWYRQQPGQSLTLIATANQGSEATYESGFVIDKFPISRPNLTFSTLTVSNMSPEDSSIYLCSVGDSDSPLHFGNGTRLTVT.

The chain carries TRBV2 and TRBJ2-7; D is perhaps TRBD2 (5 bases). CDR1 SNHLY and CDR2 FYNNEI come from the germline V gene. Trimming took off 7 bases at V and 2 bases at J, with 15 bases between the two ends. This CDR3 is built from 14 residues. The CDR3 is CASTMRAGAYEQYF. CDR3 sequence (DNA): TGTGCCAGCACTATGAGGGCCGGTGCCTACGAGCAGTACTTC.

J is TRBJ2-4 and V is TRBV5-4; D is possibly TRBD1 (5 bases). CDR1 SGHNT and CDR2 YYREEE come from the germline V gene (reference sequence). CDR3 length equals 12 residues. The V end lost 0 bases, the J end lost 14 bases, and 12 bases lay between the germline ends. CDR3 in amino acids: CASSLESGHEYF. In DNA form, the CDR3 reads TGTGCCAGCAGCTTGGAGTCAGGGCATGAGTACTTC. Variable domain in full (rest from reference TRBV5-4 and TRBJ2-4): ETGVTQSPTHLIKTRGQQVTLRCSSQSGHNTVSWYQQALGQGPQFIFQYYREEENGRGNFPPRFSGLQFPNYSSELNVNALELDDSALYLCASSLESGHEYFGAGTRLSVL.

The sample holds a few counts of this clone. This sequence joins TRBV3-1 (or the pseudogene TRBV3-2) and TRBJ1-1; no definite D call. Germline-derived CDR1 and CDR2 are LGHDT and YNNKEL (reference sequence). There are 13 residues in the CDR3. V lost 4 bases and J 1 base, leaving 7 bases between the germline ends. The CDR3 bases are TGTGCCAGCAGCCGGACTCAGAACACTGAAGCTTTCTTT. It codes for CASSRTQNTEAFF.

The chain joins TRBV25-1 to TRBJ2-7; TRBD2 aligns across 8 bases. Germline CDR1 reads MGHDK; CDR2 reads SYGVNS. This CDR3 is 13 amino acids long. The J segment lost 4 bases and the V segment lost 4 bases, leaving 3 bases of the junction unmatched. CDR3 region: CASSAGGWYEQYF. The CDR3 region has the DNA TGTGCCAGCAGTGCGGGGGGGTGGTACGAGCAGTACTTC.

This clone was seen a single time. J is TRBJ1-1 and V is TRBV14, with no clear D. V lost 5 bases and J lost 0, with 7 bases in between. The germline V gene encodes CDR1 SGHDN and CDR2 FVKESK. The CDR3 consists of 13 residues. CDR3 in amino acids: CASSRALNTEAFF. CDR3 nucleotides: TGTGCCAGCAGCAGGGCCTTGAACACTGAAGCTTTCTTT.

The V and J genes are TRBV5-5 and TRBJ1-2, with a weak D call TRBD1 (6 bases). From germline, CDR1 is SGHKS and CDR2 YYEKEE (reference sequence). This CDR3 spans 14 amino acids. With 7 bases removed from V and 3 bases from J, the gap between germline ends came to 16 bases. CDR3 sequence reads: CASGEQGGDYGYTF. The DNA for the CDR3 is TGTGCCAGCGGCGAACAGGGAGGGGACTATGGCTACACCTTC.

The CDR3 is CAISESTGVRNSPLHF. The CDR3 coding sequence is TGTGCCATCAGTGAGTCGACGGGCGTACGAAATTCACCCCTCCACTTT. This chain joins TRBV10-3 and TRBJ1-6; D call uncertain. Between the trimmed V and J ends, which lost 0 bases and 7 bases, there was a span of 13 bases. The CDR3 is made up of 16 amino acids. In germline, CDR1 is ENHRY, CDR2 SYGVKD.

The genes are TRBV9 and TRBJ2-7; D unclear. This CDR3 has 14 residues. The V end lost 0 bases, the J end lost 6 bases, and 13 bases lay between the germline ends. Germline CDR1 SGDLS, CDR2 YYNGEE. DNA for the CDR3: TGTGCCAGCAGCGTAGTCTTGACCCTATGCGAGCAGTACTTC. Translating gives CASSVVLTLCEQYF.

Regarding this clone: The sample has other DNA sequences that encode this CDR3 too. The chain joins TRBV5-6 to TRBJ2-1, with TRBD2 matching over 10 bases. V lost 0 bases and J lost 8; bases outside the gene matches: 2. CDR1 and CDR2 from the germline V gene are SGHDT and YYEEEE. The CDR3 sequence is 14 residues long. CDR3 sequence (DNA): TGTGCCAGCAGCTTGGGGCTAGCGGGAGATGAGCAGTTCTTC. It translates to CASSLGLAGDEQFF.

This chain links TRBV5-4 with TRBJ2-5, with 9 bases fitting TRBD1. Losses at the gene ends were 4 bases for V and 5 bases for J; bases not matched to a gene: 9. This CDR3 is built from 15 residues. Looked up from germline, CDR1 is SGHNT and CDR2 is YYREEE (reference sequence). In DNA form, the CDR3 reads TGTGCCAGCAGCCCCCCAGGACAGGGGTGGGAGACCCAGTACTTC. It encodes CASSPPGQGWETQYF.

The chain uses TRBV7-2 and TRBJ1-3; weak D call: TRBD1 (6 bases). Germline V lookup: CDR1 SGHTA, CDR2 FQGNSA. The V gene lost 5 bases and the J gene lost 3 bases, with 14 bases spanning the gap. The CDR3 is made up of 15 amino acids. This CDR3 is CASSQLTGNGNTIYF. CDR3 sequence (DNA): TGTGCCAGCAGCCAACTTACAGGGAATGGAAACACCATATATTTT.

The chain recombines TRBV28 with TRBJ1-5; D remains unclear. The germline V gene has CDR1 MDHEN and CDR2 SYDVKM. This CDR3 comprises 14 residues. V was shortened by 7 bases and J by 5 bases, with 15 bases between the two germline ends. CDR3 in amino acids: CASTPTIWYQPQHF. The DNA of the CDR3 is TGTGCCAGCACCCCAACGATATGGTATCAGCCCCAGCATTTT.

The chain couples TRBV28 to TRBJ2-3; D possibly uses TRBD1 or TRBD2 (6 bases each). This CDR3 is 16 amino acids long. CDR1 is MDHEN, CDR2 SYDVKM, per germline. Trimming removed 3 bases at V and 4 bases at J, with 17 bases between. The DNA for the CDR3 is TGTGCCAGCAGTTTGGGGGGCAGGGGTTATTCAGATACGCAGTATTTT. Translated, it gives CASSLGGRGYSDTQYF.

This chain's CDR3 is CASKDRDLDYNQPQHF. In DNA form, the CDR3 reads TGTGCCAGCAAGGATCGGGACCTCGATTACAATCAGCCCCAGCATTTT. The rearrangement links TRBV19 to TRBJ1-5, with a possible D match to TRBD1 (5 bases). Deletions cut 9 bases from V and 3 bases from J, with 21 bases between. The CDR3 has 16 amino acids. Looked up from germline, CDR1 is LNHDA and CDR2 is SQIVND (reference sequence).

The chain has TRBV27 and TRBJ2-6; D is undetermined. The CDR3 length is 18 residues. Germline values: CDR1 MNHEY, CDR2 SMNVEV (reference sequence). V was clipped by 2 bases and J by 1 base, with 15 bases between them. The CDR3 loop is CASSLNAVLTSGANVLTF. The CDR3 nucleotides read TGTGCCAGCAGTTTAAATGCGGTACTTACTTCTGGGGCCAACGTCCTGACTTTC.

The J gene is TRBJ1-1, the V gene TRBV14; no reliable D call. This CDR3 comprises 13 residues. Looked up from germline, CDR1 is SGHDN and CDR2 is FVKESK. V lost 1 base to trimming and J lost 2 bases, with 5 bases between them. The DNA of the CDR3 is TGTGCCAGCAGCCAAGTGGGAAACACTGAAGCTTTCTTT. As protein: CASSQVGNTEAFF.

The V gene is TRBV7-9, the J gene TRBJ2-1; the D is unclear. The V end was cut by 8 bases, the J end by 6 bases, with 8 bases between. The germline V gene encodes CDR1 SEHNR and CDR2 FQNEAQ (reference sequence). This CDR3 is built from 11 residues. The CDR3 region is CASGLGNEQFF. CDR3 in DNA: TGTGCCAGCGGGTTGGGCAATGAGCAGTTCTTC. The full variable domain, its missing parts supplied by reference TRBV7-9 and TRBJ2-1, is DTGVSQNPRHKITKRGQNVTFRCDPISEHNRLYWYRQTLGQGPEFLTYFQNEAQLEKSRLLSDRFSAERPKGSFSTLEIQRTEQGDSAMYLCASGLGNEQFFGPGTRLTVL.

This chain links TRBV30 with TRBJ2-5; TRBD1 matches at 9 bases. Unmatched junction bases numbered 7, after V lost 3 bases and J lost 5 bases. Germline CDR1 is GTSNPN and CDR2 is SVGIG (reference sequence). The CDR3 is made up of 14 amino acids. CDR3 in amino acids: CAWRDRGKGETQYF. For the CDR3, the DNA is TGTGCCTGGAGAGACAGGGGGAAGGGGGAGACCCAGTACTTC.

The rearrangement uses TRBV3-1 (or the pseudogene TRBV3-2) and TRBJ2-7; D gene unclear. This CDR3 region has 15 residues. V gave up 4 bases and J gave up 5 bases, with 18 bases separating them. Germline loops: CDR1 LGHDT, CDR2 YNNKEL (reference sequence). DNA for the CDR3: TGTGCCAGCAGCCCCAAGGGCTTCACCTACCACGAGCAGTACTTC. Encoded protein: CASSPKGFTYHEQYF.

CDR3 in amino acids: CATSDLETQYF. The CDR3 DNA follows: TGTGCCACCAGTGATTTAGAGACCCAGTACTTC. The chain couples TRBV24-1 to TRBJ2-5, with D hard to call. V dropped 1 base and J dropped 4 bases, with 0 bases sitting between them. Germline V gives CDR1 KGHDR, CDR2 SFDVKD. The CDR3 is 11 residues long.

The J gene is TRBJ2-7, the V gene TRBV30, with D perhaps given as TRBD1 or TRBD2 (6 bases each). CDR3 size: 12 residues. The V end lost 2 bases, the J end lost 2 bases, and 7 bases lay between the germline ends. Germline CDR1 reads GTSNPN; CDR2 reads SVGIG (reference sequence). The CDR3 spells CAWSRGPYEQYF. CDR3 in DNA: TGTGCCTGGAGTCGGGGGCCCTACGAGCAGTACTTC.

This clone has just one count. The rearrangement joins TRBV28 to TRBJ1-4, with 8 bases fitting TRBD1. Germline loops: CDR1 MDHEN, CDR2 SYDVKM. The J segment lost 8 bases and the V segment lost 5 bases, leaving 7 bases of the junction unmatched. This CDR3 spans 14 amino acids. The CDR3 is CASSARQGTEKLFF. Here the CDR3 DNA reads TGTGCCAGCAGTGCAAGACAGGGGACCGAAAAACTGTTTTTT.

Only a few counts were recorded for this clone. The chain couples TRBV28 to TRBJ2-7, with TRBD2 identical over 9 bases. The CDR3 runs 14 residues. Looked up from germline, CDR1 is MDHEN and CDR2 is SYDVKM. Unmatched junction bases numbered 4, after V lost 4 bases and J lost 3 bases. CDR3 residues: CASSSLAGIYEQYF. DNA for the CDR3: TGTGCCAGCAGTTCCCTAGCGGGGATCTACGAGCAGTACTTC.

This clone was detected only once. V and J are TRBV3-1 (or the pseudogene TRBV3-2) and TRBJ1-1; D is unclear. Germline V CDR1 and CDR2: LGHDT, YNNKEL (reference sequence). The germline V and J ends were trimmed by 6 bases and 5 bases, with 19 bases remaining between them. This CDR3 has 15 residues. Here the CDR3 reads CASSPRGVTGTEAFF. DNA for the CDR3: TGTGCCAGCAGTCCCCGTGGGGTTACGGGGACTGAAGCTTTCTTT.

The chain combines TRBV3-1 (or the pseudogene TRBV3-2) with TRBJ1-1; D gene uncertain. Per germline, CDR1 LGHDT and CDR2 YNNKEL (reference sequence). The CDR3 totals 13 residues. V shed 2 bases and J shed 5 bases, with 9 bases lying between them. CDR3 nucleotides: TGTGCCAGCAGCCAATTAGAAGGAACTGAAGCTTTCTTT. Translation: CASSQLEGTEAFF.

The CDR3 spells CASSSAEGGNTIYF. CDR3 nucleotides: TGCGCCAGCAGCTCGGCGGAAGGCGGAAACACCATATATTTT. This rearrangement joins TRBV5-1 to TRBJ1-3; D gene uncertain. Germline V gene lookup returns CDR1 SGHRS and CDR2 YFSETQ. This CDR3 is built from 14 residues. V was cut by 3 bases and J by 4 bases, with 11 bases left in between.

CDR3 loop: CASSLGDRGSNEQFF. Here the CDR3 DNA reads TGTGCCAGCAGCTTAGGGGACAGGGGGAGCAATGAGCAGTTCTTC. V usage is TRBV7-9 and J usage is TRBJ2-1; 11 bases are shared with TRBD1. Germline-derived CDR1 and CDR2 are SEHNR and FQNEAQ (reference sequence). Losses at the gene ends were 1 base for V and 6 bases for J; bases not matched to a gene: 2. CDR3 length equals 15 residues.

The V and J genes are TRBV28 and TRBJ2-5, with 7 bases identical to TRBD2. Unmatched junction bases numbered 7, after V lost 3 bases and J lost 0 bases. The CDR3 runs to 16 residues. Per the germline V gene, CDR1 is MDHEN and CDR2 is SYDVKM. The CDR3 reads CASSLGGAGYQETQYF. CDR3 coding DNA: TGTGCCAGCAGTTTGGGAGGGGCGGGGTACCAAGAGACCCAGTACTTC.